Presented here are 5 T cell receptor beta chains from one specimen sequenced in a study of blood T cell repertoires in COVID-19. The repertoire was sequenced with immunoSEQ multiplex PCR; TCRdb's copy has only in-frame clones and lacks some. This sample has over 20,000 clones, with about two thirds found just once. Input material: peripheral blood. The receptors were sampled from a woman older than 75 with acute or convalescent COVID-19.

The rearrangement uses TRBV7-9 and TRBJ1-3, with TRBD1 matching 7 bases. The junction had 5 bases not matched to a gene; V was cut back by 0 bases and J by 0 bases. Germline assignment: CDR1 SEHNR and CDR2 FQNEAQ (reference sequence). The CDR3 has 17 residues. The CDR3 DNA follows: TGTGCCAGCAGCTTAGCGACAGGGCCCGGCTCTGGAAACACCATATATTTT. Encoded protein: CASSLATGPGSGNTIYF.

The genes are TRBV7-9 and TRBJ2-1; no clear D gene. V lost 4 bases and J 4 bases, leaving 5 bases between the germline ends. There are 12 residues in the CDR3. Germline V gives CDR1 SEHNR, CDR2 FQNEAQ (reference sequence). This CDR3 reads CASSSTYNEQFF. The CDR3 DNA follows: TGTGCCAGCAGCTCAACATACAATGAGCAGTTCTTC.

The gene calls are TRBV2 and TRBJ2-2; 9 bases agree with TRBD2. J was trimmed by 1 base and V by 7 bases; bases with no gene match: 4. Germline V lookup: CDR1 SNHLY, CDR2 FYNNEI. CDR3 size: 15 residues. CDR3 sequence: CASIRTSVNTGELFF. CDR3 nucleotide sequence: TGTGCCAGCATACGGACTAGCGTGAACACCGGGGAGCTGTTTTTT.

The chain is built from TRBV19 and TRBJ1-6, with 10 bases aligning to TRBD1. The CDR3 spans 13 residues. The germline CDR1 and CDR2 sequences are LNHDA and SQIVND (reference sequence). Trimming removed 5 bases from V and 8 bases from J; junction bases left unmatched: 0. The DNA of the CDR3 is TGTGCCAGTAGTGGGACAGGGGATTCACCCCTCCACTTT. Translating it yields CASSGTGDSPLHF.

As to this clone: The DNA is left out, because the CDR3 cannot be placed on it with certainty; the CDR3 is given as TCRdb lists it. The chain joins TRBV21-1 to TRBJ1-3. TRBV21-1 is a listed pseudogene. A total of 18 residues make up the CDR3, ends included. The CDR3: CASSKRVEGFGTGNTIYF.